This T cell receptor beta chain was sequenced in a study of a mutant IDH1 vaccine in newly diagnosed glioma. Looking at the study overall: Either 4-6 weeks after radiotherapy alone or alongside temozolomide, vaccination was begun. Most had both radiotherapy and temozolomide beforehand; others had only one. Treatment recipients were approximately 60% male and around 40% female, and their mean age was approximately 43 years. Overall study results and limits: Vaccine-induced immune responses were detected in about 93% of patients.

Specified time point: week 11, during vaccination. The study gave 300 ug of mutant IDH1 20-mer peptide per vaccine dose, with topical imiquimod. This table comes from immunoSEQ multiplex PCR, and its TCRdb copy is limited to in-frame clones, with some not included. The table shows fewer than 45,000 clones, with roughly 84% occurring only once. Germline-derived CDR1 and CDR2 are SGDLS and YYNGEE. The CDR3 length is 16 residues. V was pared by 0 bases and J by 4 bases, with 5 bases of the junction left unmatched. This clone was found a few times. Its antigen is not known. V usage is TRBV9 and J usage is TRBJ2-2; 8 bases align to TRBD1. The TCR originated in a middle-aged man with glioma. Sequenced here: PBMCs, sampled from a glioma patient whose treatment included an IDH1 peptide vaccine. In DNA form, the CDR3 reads TGTGCCAGCAGCGTAGTAGGTCAGGGGGCCACCGGGGAGCTGTTTTTT. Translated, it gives CASSVVGQGATGELFF.